This record concerns one TCR beta chain sequence. The antigen is not known. The data belong to a study of T cell responses to AZD1222 COVID-19 vaccine. The method was immunoSEQ multiplex PCR; TCRdb's version includes in-frame clones alone and lacks a portion of them. The data show approximately 100,000 clones, with about 87% seen just once and around 10% held by the top ten. This CDR3 comprises 15 residues. CDR1 is GTSNPN and CDR2 is SVGIG in the germline V gene (reference sequence). Trimming left V 1 base short and J 8 bases short, with 20 bases between. Study findings and constraints: Females made up more of the donors, who were largely white British, and clonal diversity may have come out too low.

The receptor was derived from an adult in good health. Sequenced here: peripheral blood, sampled on day 0 of AZD1222 vaccination. The rearrangement uses TRBV30 and TRBJ1-2, with D tentatively TRBD1 (5 bases). DNA of the CDR3: TGTGCCTGGAGTGACGGGGACCACACGACGGGAGGCTACACCTTC. Its protein is CAWSDGDHTTGGYTF.